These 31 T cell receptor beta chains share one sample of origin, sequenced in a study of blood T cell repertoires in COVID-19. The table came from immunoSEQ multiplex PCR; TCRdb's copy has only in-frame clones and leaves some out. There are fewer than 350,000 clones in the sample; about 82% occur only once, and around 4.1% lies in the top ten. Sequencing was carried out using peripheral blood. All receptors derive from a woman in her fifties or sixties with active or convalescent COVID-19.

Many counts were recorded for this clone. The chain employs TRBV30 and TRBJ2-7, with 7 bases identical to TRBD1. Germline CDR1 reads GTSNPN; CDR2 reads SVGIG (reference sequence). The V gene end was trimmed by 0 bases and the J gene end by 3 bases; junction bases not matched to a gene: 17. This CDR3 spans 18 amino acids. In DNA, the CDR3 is TGTGCCTGGAGTGTAGGTTTCCCCTTAACAGGGGAAGGCTACGAGCAGTACTTC. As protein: CAWSVGFPLTGEGYEQYF.

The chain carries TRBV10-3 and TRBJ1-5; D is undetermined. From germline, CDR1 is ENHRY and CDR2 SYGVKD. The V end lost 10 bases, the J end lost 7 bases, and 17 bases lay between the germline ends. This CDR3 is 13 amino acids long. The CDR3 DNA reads TGTGCCACCGCTCTGCCGGGGAGGCAGCCCCAGCATTTT. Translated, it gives CATALPGRQPQHF.

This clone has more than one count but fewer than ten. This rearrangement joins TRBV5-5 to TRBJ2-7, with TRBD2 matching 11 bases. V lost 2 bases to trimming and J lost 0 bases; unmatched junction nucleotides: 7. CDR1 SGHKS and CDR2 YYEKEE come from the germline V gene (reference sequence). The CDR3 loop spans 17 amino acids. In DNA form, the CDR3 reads TGTGCCAGCAGCTTATTACCCGGGACTAGCGGCTCCTACGAGCAGTACTTC. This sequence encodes CASSLLPGTSGSYEQYF.

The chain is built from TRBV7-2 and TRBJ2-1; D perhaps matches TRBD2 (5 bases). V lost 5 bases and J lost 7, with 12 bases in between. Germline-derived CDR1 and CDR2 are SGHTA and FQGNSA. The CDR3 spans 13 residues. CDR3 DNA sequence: TGTGCCAGCAGCCTCGGGCGGGTTAATGAGCAGTTCTTC. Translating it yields CASSLGRVNEQFF.

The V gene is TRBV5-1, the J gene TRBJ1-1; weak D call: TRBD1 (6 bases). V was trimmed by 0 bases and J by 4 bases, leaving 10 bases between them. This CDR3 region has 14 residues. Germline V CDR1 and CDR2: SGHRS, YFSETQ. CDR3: CASSLVQGSTEAFF. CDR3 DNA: TGCGCCAGCAGCTTGGTTCAGGGGAGCACTGAAGCTTTCTTT.

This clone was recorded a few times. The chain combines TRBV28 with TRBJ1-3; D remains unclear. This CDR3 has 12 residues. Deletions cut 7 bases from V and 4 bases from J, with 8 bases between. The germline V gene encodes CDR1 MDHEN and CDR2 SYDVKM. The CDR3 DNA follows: TGTGCCAGCACCCTGGAGGGAAACACCATATATTTT. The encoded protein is CASTLEGNTIYF.

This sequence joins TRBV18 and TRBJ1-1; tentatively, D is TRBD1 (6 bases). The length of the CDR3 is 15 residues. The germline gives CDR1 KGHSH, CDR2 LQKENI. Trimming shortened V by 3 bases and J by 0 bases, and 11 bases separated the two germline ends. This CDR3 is CASSPLQGLNTEAFF. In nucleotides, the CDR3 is TGTGCCAGCTCACCCTTACAGGGACTGAACACTGAAGCTTTCTTT.

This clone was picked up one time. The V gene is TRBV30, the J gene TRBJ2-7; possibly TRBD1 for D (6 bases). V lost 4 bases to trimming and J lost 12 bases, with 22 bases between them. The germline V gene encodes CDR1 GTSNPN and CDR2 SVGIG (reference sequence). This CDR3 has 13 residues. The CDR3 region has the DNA TGTGCCTGGAACCCTACAGGGTCCGAGAGAGCGTACTTC. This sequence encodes CAWNPTGSERAYF. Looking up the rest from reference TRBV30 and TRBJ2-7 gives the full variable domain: SQTIHQWPATLVQPVGSPLSLECTVEGTSNPNLYWYRQAAGRGLQLLFYSVGIGQISSEVPQNLSASRPQDRQFILSSKKLLLSDSGFYLCAWNPTGSERAYFGPGTRLTVT.

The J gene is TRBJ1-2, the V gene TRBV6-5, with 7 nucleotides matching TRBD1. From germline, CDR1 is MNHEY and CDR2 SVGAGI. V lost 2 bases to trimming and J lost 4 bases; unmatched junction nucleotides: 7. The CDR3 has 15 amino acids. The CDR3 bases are TGTGCCAGCAGTTACACGCGCAGGGGGTCCTATGGCTACACCTTC. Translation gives CASSYTRRGSYGYTF.

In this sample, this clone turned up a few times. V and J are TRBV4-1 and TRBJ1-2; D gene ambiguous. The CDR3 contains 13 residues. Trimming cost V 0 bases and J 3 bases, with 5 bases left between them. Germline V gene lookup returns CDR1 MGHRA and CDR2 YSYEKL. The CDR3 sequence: CASSQDRYYGYTF. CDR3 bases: TGCGCCAGCAGCCAAGACAGGTACTATGGCTACACCTTC.

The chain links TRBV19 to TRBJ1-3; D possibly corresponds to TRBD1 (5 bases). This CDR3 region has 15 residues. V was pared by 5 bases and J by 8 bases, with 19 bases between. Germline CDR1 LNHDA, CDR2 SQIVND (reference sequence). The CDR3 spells CASSPPGHSRDTIYF. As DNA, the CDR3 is TGTGCCAGTAGTCCTCCTGGACATTCAAGGGACACCATATATTTT.

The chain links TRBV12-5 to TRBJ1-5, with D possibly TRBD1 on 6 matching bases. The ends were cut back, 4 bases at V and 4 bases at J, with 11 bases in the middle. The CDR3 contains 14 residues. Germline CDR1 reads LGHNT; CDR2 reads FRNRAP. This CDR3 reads CASGSRGRNQPQHF. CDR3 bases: TGTGCTAGTGGTTCGCGGGGGCGTAATCAGCCCCAGCATTTT. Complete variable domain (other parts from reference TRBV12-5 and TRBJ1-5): DARVTQTPRHKVTEMGQEVTMRCQPILGHNTVFWYRQTMMQGLELLAYFRNRAPLDDSGMPKDRFSAEMPDATLATLKIQPSEPRDSAVYFCASGSRGRNQPQHFGDGTRLSIL.

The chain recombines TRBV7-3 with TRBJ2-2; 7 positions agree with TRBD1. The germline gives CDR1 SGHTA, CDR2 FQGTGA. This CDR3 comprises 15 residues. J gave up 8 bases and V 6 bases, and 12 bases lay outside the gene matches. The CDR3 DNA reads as TGTGCCAGCAGTATACGGGACAGCCCTACGGGGGAGCTGTTTTTT. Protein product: CASSIRDSPTGELFF.

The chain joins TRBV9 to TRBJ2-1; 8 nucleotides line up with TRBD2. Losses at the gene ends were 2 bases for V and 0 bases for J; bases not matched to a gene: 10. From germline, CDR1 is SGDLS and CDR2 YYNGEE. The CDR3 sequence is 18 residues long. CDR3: CASSVSSGSPISYNEQFF. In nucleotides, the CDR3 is TGTGCCAGCAGCGTCTCCAGCGGGAGCCCGATCTCCTACAATGAGCAGTTCTTC.

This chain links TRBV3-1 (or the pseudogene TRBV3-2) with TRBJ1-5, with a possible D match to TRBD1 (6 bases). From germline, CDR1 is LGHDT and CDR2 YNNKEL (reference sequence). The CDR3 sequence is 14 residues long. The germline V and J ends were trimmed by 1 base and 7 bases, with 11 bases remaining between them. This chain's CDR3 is CASSQAGVVQPQHF. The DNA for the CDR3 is TGTGCCAGCAGCCAAGCAGGGGTTGTGCAGCCCCAGCATTTT.

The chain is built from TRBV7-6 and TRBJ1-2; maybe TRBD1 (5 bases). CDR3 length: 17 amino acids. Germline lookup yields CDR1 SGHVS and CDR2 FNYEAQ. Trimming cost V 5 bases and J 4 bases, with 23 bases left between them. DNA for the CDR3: TGTGCCAGCAGCCCACTCGCGTCGGGGGTGTATGTCTATGGCTACACCTTC. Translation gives CASSPLASGVYVYGYTF.

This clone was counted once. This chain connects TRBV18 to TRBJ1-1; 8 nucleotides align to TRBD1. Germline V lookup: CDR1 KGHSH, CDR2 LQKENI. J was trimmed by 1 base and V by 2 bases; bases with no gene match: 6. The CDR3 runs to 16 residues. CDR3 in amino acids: CASSPVDRGGNTEAFF. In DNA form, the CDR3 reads TGTGCCAGCTCACCAGTCGACAGGGGTGGGAACACTGAAGCTTTCTTT.

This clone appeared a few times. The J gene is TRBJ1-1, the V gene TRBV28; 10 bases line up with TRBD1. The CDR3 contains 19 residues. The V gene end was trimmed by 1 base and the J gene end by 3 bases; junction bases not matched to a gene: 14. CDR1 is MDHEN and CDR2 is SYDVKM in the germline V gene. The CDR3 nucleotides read TGTGCCAGCAGTTTATTACCGCCGGGACAGGGGTTTCGGCACACTGAAGCTTTCTTT. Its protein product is CASSLLPPGQGFRHTEAFF.

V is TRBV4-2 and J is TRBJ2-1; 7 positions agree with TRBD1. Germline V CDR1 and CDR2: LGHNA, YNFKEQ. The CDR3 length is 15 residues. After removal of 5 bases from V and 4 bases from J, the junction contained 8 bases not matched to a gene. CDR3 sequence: CASSVGTAFYNEQFF. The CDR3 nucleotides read TGTGCCAGCAGCGTTGGGACAGCTTTTTACAATGAGCAGTTCTTC.

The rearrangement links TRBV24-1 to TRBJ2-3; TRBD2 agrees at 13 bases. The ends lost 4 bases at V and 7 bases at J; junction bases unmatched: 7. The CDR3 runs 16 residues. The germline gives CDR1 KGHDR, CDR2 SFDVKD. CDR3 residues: CATSDSRLAGGYTQYF. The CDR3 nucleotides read TGTGCCACCAGTGACTCTAGACTAGCGGGAGGTTATACGCAGTATTTT.

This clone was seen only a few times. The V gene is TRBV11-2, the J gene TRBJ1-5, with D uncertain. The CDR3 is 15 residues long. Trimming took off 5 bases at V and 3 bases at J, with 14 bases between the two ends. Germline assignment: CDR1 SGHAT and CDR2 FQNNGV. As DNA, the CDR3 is TGTGCCAGCAGCACGCGGGCAGGAATCAATCAGCCCCAGCATTTT. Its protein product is CASSTRAGINQPQHF.

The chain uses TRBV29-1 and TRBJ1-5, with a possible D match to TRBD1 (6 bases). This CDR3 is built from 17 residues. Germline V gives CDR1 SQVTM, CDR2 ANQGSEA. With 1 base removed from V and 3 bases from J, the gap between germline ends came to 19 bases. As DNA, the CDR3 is TGCAGCGTTGAAGCGTGCTACAGGGAAAATATCAATCAGCCCCAGCATTTT. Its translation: CSVEACYRENINQPQHF.

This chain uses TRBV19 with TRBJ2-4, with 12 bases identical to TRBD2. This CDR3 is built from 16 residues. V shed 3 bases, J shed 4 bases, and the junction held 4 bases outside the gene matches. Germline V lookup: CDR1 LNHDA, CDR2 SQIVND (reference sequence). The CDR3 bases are TGTGCCAGTAGTATTCTAGCGGGAGGGCCGAAAAACATTCAGTACTTC. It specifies CASSILAGGPKNIQYF.

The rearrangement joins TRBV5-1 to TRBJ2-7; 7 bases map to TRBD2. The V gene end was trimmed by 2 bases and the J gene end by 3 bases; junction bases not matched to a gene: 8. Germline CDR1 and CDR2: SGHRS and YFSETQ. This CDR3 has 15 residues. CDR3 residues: CASSFGRAGNYEQYF. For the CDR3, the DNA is TGCGCCAGCAGCTTTGGGAGGGCGGGAAACTACGAGCAGTACTTC.

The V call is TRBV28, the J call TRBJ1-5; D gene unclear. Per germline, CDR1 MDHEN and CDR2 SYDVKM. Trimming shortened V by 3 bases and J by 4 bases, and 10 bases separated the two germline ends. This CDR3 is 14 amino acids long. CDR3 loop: CASSFPAYNQPQHF. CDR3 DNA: TGTGCCAGCAGTTTCCCCGCCTATAATCAGCCCCAGCATTTT.

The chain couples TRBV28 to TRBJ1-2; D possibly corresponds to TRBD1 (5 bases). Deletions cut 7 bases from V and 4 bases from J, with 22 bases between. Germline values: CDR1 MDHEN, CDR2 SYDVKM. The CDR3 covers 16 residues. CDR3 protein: CASTTPGRGNFYGYTF. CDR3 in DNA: TGTGCCAGCACCACTCCCGGCCGGGGGAATTTCTATGGCTACACCTTC.

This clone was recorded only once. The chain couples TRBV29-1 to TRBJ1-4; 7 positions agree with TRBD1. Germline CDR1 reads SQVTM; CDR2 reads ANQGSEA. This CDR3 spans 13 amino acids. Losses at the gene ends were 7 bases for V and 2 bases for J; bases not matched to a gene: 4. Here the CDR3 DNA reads TGCAGCGCCCTGACAGGGACTAATGAAAAACTGTTTTTT. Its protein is CSALTGTNEKLFF.

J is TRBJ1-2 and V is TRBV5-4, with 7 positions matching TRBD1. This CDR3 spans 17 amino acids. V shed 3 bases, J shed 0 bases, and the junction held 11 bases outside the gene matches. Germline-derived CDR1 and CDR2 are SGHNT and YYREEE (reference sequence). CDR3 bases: TGTGCCAGCAGCTCCTCCTTCACAGGGGTTTCTAACTATGGCTACACCTTC. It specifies CASSSSFTGVSNYGYTF.

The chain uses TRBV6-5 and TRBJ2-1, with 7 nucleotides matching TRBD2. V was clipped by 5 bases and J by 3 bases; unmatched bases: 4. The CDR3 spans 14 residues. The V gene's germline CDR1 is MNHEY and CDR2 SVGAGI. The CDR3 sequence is CASSTRDYYNEQFF. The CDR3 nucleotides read TGTGCCAGCAGTACCCGGGACTACTACAATGAGCAGTTCTTC.

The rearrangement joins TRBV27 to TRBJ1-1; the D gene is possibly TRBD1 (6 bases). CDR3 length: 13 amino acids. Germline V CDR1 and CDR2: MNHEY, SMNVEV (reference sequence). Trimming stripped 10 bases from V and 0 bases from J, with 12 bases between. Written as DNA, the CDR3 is TGTGCCACCGCGGACAGTTTGAACACTGAAGCTTTCTTT. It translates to CATADSLNTEAFF.

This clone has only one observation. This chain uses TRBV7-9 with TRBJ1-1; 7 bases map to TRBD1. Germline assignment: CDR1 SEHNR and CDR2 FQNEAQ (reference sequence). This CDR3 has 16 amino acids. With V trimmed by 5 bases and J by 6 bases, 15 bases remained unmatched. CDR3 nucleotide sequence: TGTGCCAGCAGCCCAAGAAGGTTCAGGGGGGAAGCTGAAGCTTTCTTT. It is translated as CASSPRRFRGEAEAFF.